The sample holds many counts of the clone carrying this T cell receptor (beta chain). The TCRbeta library incorporated unique molecular identifiers. MiXCR was run by TCRdb on the PCR reads, yielding one entry per CDR3 protein. The top ten clones hold around 5% of a sample with some 200,000 distinct CDR3 sequences, 7.5% to 10% of them seen once. The source of the sample is a study of T-cell reconstitution after alpha-beta-depleted transplantation in children. V lost 2 bases and J lost 0; bases outside the gene matches: 2. Germline loops: CDR1 SGHRS, CDR2 YFSETQ. The CDR3 sequence is 14 residues long. The sample was PBMCs from the stem cell graft donor, taken from the stem cell graft. The genes are TRBV5-1 and TRBJ2-7; TRBD2 matches 7 bases. The receptor comes from a human donor who donated a stem cell graft to a child with SCID. CDR3 DNA: TGCGCCAGCAGCTTCGGCGGGGGCTCCTACGAGCAGTACTTC. It translates to CASSFGGGSYEQYF.